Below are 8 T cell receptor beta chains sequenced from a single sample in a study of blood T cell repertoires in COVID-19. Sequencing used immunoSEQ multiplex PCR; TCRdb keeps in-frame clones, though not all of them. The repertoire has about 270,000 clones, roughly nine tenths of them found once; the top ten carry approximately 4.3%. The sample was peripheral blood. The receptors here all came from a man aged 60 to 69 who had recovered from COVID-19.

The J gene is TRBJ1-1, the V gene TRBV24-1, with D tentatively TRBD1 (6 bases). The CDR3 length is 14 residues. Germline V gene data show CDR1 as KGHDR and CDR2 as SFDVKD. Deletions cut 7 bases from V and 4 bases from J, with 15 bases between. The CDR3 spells CATSGSQGSTEAFF. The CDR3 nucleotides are TGTGCCACCAGCGGTTCACAGGGAAGCACTGAAGCTTTCTTT.

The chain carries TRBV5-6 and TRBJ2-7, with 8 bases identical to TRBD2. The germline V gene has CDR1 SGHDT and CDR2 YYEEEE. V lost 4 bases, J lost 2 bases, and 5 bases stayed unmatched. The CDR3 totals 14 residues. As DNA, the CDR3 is TGTGCCAGCAGCCCCGGGGGGGCGACCTACGAGCAGTACTTC. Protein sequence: CASSPGGATYEQYF.

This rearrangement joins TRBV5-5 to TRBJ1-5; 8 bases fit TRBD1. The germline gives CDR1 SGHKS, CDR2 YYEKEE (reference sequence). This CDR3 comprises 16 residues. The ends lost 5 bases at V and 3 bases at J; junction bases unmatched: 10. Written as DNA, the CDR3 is TGTGCCAGCAGTCTTACGGCCAGGGGGCTCAATCAGCCCCAGCATTTT. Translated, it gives CASSLTARGLNQPQHF.

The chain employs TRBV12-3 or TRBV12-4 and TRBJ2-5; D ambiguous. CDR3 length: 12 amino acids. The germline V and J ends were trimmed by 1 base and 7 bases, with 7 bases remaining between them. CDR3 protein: CASSLGQATQYF. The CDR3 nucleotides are TGTGCCAGCAGTTTAGGCCAGGCGACCCAGTACTTC.

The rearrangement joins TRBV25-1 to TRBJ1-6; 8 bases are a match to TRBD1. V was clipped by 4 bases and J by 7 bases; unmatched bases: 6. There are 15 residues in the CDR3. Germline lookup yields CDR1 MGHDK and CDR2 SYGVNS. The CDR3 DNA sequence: TGTGCCAGCAGTGTCAAGACAGGGGCGAATTCACCCCTCCACTTT. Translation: CASSVKTGANSPLHF.

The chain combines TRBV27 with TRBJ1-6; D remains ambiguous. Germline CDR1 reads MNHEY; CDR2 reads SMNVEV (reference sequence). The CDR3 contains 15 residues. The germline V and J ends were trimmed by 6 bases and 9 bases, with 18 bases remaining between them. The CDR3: CASSPSTTLGSPLHF. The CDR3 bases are TGTGCCAGCAGCCCGTCCACTACCTTGGGTTCACCCCTCCACTTT.

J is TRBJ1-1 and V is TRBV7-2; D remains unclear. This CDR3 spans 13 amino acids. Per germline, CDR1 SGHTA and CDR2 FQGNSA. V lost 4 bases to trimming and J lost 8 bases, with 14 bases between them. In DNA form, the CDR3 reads TGTGCCAGCAGCTCCGTTGGGAGGATGGAAGCTTTCTTT. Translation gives CASSSVGRMEAFF.

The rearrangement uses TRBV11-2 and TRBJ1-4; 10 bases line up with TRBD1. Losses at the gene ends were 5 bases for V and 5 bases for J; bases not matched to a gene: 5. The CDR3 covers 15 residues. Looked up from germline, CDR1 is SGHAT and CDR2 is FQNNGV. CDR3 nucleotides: TGTGCCAGCAGCCCGACAGGGGGCAAGAATGAAAAACTGTTTTTT. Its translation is CASSPTGGKNEKLFF.